The 13 T cell receptor beta chains presented below share a single source sample, sequenced in a study of cytomegalovirus exposure and HLA in healthy donors. This PCR relied on a set of 60 Vbeta primers and 13 Jbeta primers. Sequenced by immunoSEQ multiplex PCR; TCRdb stores in-frame clones only, minus some. The sample shows 35,000 to 50,000 clones, and around 3.1% sits with its ten largest clones. Sequencing used PBMCs. These receptors were collected from a woman aged 30 to 39 in good health and CMV-seropositive.

This rearrangement joins TRBV30 to TRBJ1-5, with 9 nucleotides matching TRBD1. V lost 4 bases and J lost 5; bases outside the gene matches: 6. This CDR3 region has 14 residues. Per germline, CDR1 GTSNPN and CDR2 SVGIG (reference sequence). As DNA, the CDR3 is TGTGCCTGGACCCCGGGACAGGGTTATCAGCCCCAGCATTTT. This translates into CAWTPGQGYQPQHF.

The J gene is TRBJ1-2, the V gene TRBV5-6; D gene unclear. The germline CDR1 and CDR2 sequences are SGHDT and YYEEEE. The V end was cut by 0 bases, the J end by 4 bases, with 19 bases between. This CDR3 is built from 17 residues. The CDR3, as DNA: TGTGCCAGCAGCTTGGCCCGCCGTGGGAGGGCGCGCTATGGCTACACCTTC. It translates to CASSLARRGRARYGYTF.

V gene TRBV5-4 combines with J gene TRBJ1-2, with 8 bases aligning to TRBD1. CDR3 length: 17 amino acids. Germline CDR1 reads SGHNT; CDR2 reads YYREEE (reference sequence). The V and J ends lost 3 bases and 4 bases, in that order; junction bases with no gene match: 14. The DNA of the CDR3 is TGTGCCAGCAGCTACACAGGGGGTGGCTCAGGTCGCTATGGCTACACCTTC. Translating it yields CASSYTGGGSGRYGYTF. The full variable domain, rest sourced from reference TRBV5-4 and TRBJ1-2, is ETGVTQSPTHLIKTRGQQVTLRCSSQSGHNTVSWYQQALGQGPQFIFQYYREEENGRGNFPPRFSGLQFPNYSSELNVNALELDDSALYLCASSYTGGGSGRYGYTFGSGTRLTVV.

The CDR3 DNA reads as TGCAGCGTTGGGGGCGGACTAGACCCGTACGAGCAGTACTTC. Translating it yields CSVGGGLDPYEQYF. The chain uses TRBV29-1 and TRBJ2-7, with 7 bases that match TRBD2. CDR1 and CDR2 from the germline V gene are SQVTM and ANQGSEA. The CDR3 runs 14 residues. The J segment lost 4 bases and the V segment lost 4 bases, leaving 10 bases of the junction unmatched.

The V and J genes are TRBV6-1 and TRBJ2-2, with 8 positions matching TRBD1. The CDR3 sequence is 15 residues long. Germline-derived CDR1 and CDR2 are MNHNS and SASEGT. The ends lost 5 bases at V and 7 bases at J; junction bases unmatched: 9. CDR3 in amino acids: CASSPRTGLVGELFF. CDR3 sequence (DNA): TGTGCCAGCAGTCCGAGGACAGGGTTGGTCGGGGAGCTGTTTTTT.

The V call is TRBV27, the J call TRBJ1-1; 9 nucleotides line up with TRBD1. Germline CDR1 and CDR2: MNHEY and SMNVEV (reference sequence). The junction had 10 bases not matched to a gene; V was cut back by 5 bases and J by 3 bases. The CDR3 runs to 16 residues. This CDR3 reads CASSTPTGGGYTEAFF. The DNA for the CDR3 is TGTGCCAGCAGTACCCCGACAGGGGGGGGGTACACTGAAGCTTTCTTT.

V is TRBV5-4 and J is TRBJ1-1; D might be TRBD1 (5 bases). Trimming pared 2 bases from V and 6 bases from J, leaving 11 bases between. The germline V gene has CDR1 SGHNT and CDR2 YYREEE (reference sequence). There are 13 residues in the CDR3. CDR3 DNA: TGTGCCAGCAGCTTACAGGACGGGTCTGAAGCTTTCTTT. It yields the protein CASSLQDGSEAFF.

This chain joins TRBV14 and TRBJ2-1; D may be TRBD2 (6 bases). The germline V gene has CDR1 SGHDN and CDR2 FVKESK. CDR3 length equals 17 residues. V lost 5 bases to trimming and J lost 6 bases, with 23 bases between them. The CDR3 loop reads CASSFLPGAGTPNEQFF. The CDR3 DNA reads as TGTGCCAGCAGCTTTTTGCCTGGGGCGGGGACCCCCAATGAGCAGTTCTTC.

The V gene is TRBV5-6, the J gene TRBJ1-1; TRBD1 might be the D (6 bases). Germline V lookup: CDR1 SGHDT, CDR2 YYEEEE. V lost 5 bases, J lost 7 bases, and 24 bases lay in between. The length of the CDR3 is 16 residues. CDR3 bases: TGTGCCAGCAGTACGAGAGCTTGGGGGACACCGAATGAAGCTTTCTTT. As protein: CASSTRAWGTPNEAFF. Looking up the rest from reference TRBV5-6 and TRBJ1-1 gives the full variable domain: DAGVTQSPTHLIKTRGQQVTLRCSPKSGHDTVSWYQQALGQGPQFIFQYYEEEERQRGNFPDRFSGHQFPNYSSELNVNALLLGDSALYLCASSTRAWGTPNEAFFGQGTRLTVV.

The rearrangement links TRBV7-8 to TRBJ1-5; no clear D gene. The CDR3 is 13 amino acids. The V gene lost 7 bases and the J gene lost 4 bases, with 11 bases spanning the gap. The V gene's germline CDR1 is SGHVS and CDR2 FQNEAQ. The CDR3 is CASTYSLNQPQHF. The DNA of the CDR3 is TGTGCCAGCACTTACAGCCTAAATCAGCCCCAGCATTTT.

V usage is TRBV29-1 and J usage is TRBJ1-5; D may be TRBD1 (5 bases). The CDR3 spans 15 residues. Germline V lookup: CDR1 SQVTM, CDR2 ANQGSEA. Trimming shortened V by 6 bases and J by 5 bases, and 20 bases separated the two germline ends. DNA for the CDR3: TGCAGCGTCGTCGGCCTCACAGGATTAGATCAGCCCCAGCATTTT. Encoded protein: CSVVGLTGLDQPQHF.

V is TRBV9 and J is TRBJ2-2; the match to TRBD2 covers 12 bases. The CDR3 has 15 residues. The trim removed 3 bases at V and 8 bases at J, leaving 5 bases unmatched. The germline gives CDR1 SGDLS, CDR2 YYNGEE. In DNA form, the CDR3 reads TGTGCCAGCAGCGCTAGCGGGGGGGCCGCGGGGGAGCTGTTTTTT. Residues: CASSASGGAAGELFF. Full variable domain (outside the CDR3, taken from reference TRBV9 and TRBJ2-2): DSGVTQTPKHLITATGQRVTLRCSPRSGDLSVYWYQQSLDQGLQFLIQYYNGEERAKGNILERFSAQQFPDLHSELNLSSLELGDSALYFCASSASGGAAGELFFGEGSRLTVL.

V usage is TRBV7-2 and J usage is TRBJ2-1, with 10 nucleotides matching TRBD2. Germline values: CDR1 SGHTA, CDR2 FQGNSA. Germline trimming cut 2 bases from V and 6 bases from J; bases unmatched to any gene: 7. The CDR3 is 16 residues long. CDR3 bases: TGTGCCAGCAGCTTATCCGGGACTAGCGCTAGCAATGAGCAGTTCTTC. Its protein product is CASSLSGTSASNEQFF.